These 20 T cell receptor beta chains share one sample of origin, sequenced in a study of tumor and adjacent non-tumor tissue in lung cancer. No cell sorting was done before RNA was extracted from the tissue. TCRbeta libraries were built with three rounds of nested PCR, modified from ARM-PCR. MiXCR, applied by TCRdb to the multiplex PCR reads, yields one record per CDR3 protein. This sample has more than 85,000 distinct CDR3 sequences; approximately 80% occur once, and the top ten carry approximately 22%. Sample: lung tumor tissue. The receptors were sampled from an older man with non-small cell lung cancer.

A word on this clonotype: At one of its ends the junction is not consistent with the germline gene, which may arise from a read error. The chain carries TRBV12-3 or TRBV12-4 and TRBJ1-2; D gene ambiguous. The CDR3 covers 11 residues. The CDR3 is CASILGDGYIF. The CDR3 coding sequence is TGTGCCAGCATCCTGGGAGATGGTTACATCTTC.

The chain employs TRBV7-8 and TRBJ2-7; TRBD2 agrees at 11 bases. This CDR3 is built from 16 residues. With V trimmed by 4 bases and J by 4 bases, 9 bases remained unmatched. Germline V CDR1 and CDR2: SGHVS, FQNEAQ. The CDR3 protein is CASSSSRLAGIYEQYF. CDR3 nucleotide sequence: TGTGCCAGCAGCTCGTCCCGACTAGCGGGAATATACGAGCAGTACTTC.

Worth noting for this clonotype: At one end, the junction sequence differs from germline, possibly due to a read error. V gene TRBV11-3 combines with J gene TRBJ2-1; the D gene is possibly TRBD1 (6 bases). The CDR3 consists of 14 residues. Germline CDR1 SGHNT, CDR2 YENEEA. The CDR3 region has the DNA TGTGCCAGCAGCCCTAGGGGGAACTTCAATGAGCAGTTATTT. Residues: CASSPRGNFNEQLF.

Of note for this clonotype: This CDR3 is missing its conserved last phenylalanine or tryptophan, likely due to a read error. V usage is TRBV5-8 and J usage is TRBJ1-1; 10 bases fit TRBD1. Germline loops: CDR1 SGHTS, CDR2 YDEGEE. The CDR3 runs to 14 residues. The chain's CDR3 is CASSRQGANIEAFV. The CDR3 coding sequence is TGTGCCAGCAGCAGACAGGGGGCGAACATTGAAGCTTTCGTT.

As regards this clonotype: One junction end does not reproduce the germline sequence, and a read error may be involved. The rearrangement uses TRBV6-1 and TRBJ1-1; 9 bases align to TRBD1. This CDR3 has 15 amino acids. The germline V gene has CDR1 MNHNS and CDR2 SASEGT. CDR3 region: CASTRWGQGRSEAFF. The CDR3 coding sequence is TGTGCCAGCACCAGATGGGGACAGGGTCGTTCTGAGGCTTTCTTT.

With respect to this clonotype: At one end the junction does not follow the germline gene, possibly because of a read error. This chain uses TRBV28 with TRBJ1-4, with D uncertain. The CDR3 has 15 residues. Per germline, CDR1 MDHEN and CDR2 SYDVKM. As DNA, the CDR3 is TGTGACAGCAGTTTAAGGTCAGGTACTAATGAAAAACTGTTTTTT. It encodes CDSSLRSGTNEKLFF.

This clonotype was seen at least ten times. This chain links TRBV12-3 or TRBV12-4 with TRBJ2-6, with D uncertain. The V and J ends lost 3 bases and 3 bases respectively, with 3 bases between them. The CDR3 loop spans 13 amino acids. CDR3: CASSFGGANVLTF. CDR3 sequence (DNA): TGTGCCAGCAGTTTCGGTGGGGCCAACGTCCTGACTTTC.

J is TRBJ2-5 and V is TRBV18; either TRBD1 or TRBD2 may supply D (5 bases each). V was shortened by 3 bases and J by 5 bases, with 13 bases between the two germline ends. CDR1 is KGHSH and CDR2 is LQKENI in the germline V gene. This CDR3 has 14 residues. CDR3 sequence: CASSPFTGQETQYF. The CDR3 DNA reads TGTGCCAGCTCACCGTTCACGGGGCAGGAGACCCAGTACTTC.

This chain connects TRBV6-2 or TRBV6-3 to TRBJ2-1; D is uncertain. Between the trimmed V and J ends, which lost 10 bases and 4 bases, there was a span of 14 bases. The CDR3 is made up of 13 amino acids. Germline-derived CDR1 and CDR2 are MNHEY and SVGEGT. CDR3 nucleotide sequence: TGTGCCAACAACAGAGTCGCTTACAATGAGCAGTTCTTC. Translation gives CANNRVAYNEQFF.

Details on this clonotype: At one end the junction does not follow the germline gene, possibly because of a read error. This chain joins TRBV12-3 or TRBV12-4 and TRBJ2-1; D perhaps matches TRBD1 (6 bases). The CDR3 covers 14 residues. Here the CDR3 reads CASSKMGAHNKQFF. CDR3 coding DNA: TGTGCCTCCAGTAAAATGGGGGCCCACAATAAGCAGTTCTTC.

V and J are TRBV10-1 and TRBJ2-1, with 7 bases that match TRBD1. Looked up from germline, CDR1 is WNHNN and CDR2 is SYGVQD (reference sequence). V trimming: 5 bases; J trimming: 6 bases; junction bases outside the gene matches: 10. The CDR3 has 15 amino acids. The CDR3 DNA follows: TGCGCCAGCAGTCAGACAGGGTCCTATTGCAATGAGCAGTTCTTC. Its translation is CASSQTGSYCNEQFF.

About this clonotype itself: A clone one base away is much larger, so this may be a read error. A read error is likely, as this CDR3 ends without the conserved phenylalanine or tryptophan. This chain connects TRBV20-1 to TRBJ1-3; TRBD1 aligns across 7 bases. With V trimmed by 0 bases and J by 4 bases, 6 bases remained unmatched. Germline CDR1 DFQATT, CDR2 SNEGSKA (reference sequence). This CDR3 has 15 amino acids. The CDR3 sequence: CSAREDRALGNTIYI. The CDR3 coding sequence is TGCAGTGCTAGAGAAGACAGGGCTCTCGGAAACACCATATATATT.

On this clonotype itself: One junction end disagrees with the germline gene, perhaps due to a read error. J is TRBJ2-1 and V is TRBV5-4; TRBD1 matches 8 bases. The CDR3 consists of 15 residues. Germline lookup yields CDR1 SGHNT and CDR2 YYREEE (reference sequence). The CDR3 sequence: CTSSRDRHYYNEQFF. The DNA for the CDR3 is TGTACCAGTAGCCGGGACAGGCATTATTACAATGAGCAGTTCTTC.

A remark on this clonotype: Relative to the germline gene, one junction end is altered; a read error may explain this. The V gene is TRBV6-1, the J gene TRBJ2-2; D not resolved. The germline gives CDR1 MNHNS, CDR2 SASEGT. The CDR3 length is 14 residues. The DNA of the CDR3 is TGTACCAGTAGTAAATTGATGGGCACCAGGGAGCTGTTTTTT. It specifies CTSSKLMGTRELFF.

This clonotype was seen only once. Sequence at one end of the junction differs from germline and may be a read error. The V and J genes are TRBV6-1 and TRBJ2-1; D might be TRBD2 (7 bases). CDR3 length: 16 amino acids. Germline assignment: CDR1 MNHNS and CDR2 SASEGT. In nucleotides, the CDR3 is TGCGCCAGCTCCCTAAGGGGGGGCACCGGGTCTAATGAGCAGTTCTTC. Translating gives CASSLRGGTGSNEQFF.

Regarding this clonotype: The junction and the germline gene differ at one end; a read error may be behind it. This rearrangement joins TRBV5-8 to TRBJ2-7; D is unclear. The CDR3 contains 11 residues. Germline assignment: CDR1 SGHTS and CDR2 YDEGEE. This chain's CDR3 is CASSSTYEQKF. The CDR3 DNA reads TGTGCCAGCAGCTCGACCTACGAGCAGAAATTC.

The CDR3 coding sequence is TGTGCCAGCAGTTATCAACTCCAGCCCCAGCATTTT. It specifies CASSYQLQPQHF. The chain has TRBV6-2 or TRBV6-3 and TRBJ1-5; D unclear. This CDR3 contains 12 residues. The germline V gene has CDR1 MNHEY and CDR2 SVGEGT. V lost 3 bases to trimming and J lost 7 bases, with 7 bases between them.

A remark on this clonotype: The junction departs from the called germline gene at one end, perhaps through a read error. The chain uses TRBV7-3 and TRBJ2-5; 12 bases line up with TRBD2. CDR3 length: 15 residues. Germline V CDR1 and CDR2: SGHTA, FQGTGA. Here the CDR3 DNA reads TGTGCCTGCAGGCGACTAGCGGGAGTACAAGAGACCCAATACTTC. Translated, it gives CACRRLAGVQETQYF.

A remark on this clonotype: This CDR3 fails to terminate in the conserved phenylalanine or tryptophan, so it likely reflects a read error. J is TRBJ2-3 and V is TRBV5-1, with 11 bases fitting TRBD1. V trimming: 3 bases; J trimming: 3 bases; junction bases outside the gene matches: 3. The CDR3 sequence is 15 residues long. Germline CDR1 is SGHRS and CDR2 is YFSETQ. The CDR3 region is CASSSDRGQTDTQYL. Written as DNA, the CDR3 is TGCGCCAGCAGCTCGGACAGGGGGCAAACAGATACGCAGTATCTT.

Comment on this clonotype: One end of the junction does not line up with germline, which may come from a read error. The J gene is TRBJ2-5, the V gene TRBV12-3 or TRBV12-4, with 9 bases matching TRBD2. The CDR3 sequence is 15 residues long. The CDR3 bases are TGTCCCAGCTGCGGGCTAGCGGGAATGGTGGAGACCCAGCACTTC. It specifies CPSCGLAGMVETQHF.